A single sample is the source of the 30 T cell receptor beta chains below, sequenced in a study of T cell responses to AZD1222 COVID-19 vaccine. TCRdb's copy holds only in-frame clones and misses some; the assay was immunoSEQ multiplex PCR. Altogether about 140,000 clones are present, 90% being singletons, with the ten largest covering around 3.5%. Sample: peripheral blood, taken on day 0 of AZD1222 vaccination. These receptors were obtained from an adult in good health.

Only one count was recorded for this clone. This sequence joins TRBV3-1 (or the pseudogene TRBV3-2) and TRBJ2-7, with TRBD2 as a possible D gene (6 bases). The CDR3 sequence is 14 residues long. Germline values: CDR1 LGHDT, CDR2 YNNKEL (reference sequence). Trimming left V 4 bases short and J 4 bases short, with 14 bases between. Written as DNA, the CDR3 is TGTGCCAGCAGCCCCAACTGGGGAGGTTACGAGCAGTACTTC. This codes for CASSPNWGGYEQYF.

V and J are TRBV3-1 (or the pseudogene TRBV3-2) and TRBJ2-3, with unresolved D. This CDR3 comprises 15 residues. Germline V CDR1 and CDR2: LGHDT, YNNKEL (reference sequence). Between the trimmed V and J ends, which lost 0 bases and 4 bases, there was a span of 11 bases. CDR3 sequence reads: CASSQDSGFSDTQYF. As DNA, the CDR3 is TGTGCCAGCAGCCAAGACTCCGGATTCTCAGATACGCAGTATTTT.

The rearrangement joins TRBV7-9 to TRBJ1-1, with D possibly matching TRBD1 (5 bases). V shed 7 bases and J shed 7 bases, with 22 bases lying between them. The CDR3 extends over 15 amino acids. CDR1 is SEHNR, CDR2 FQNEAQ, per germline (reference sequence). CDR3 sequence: CASTSLGRGSGEAFF. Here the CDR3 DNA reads TGTGCCAGCACCTCCCTGGGTAGGGGAAGCGGTGAAGCTTTCTTT.

The CDR3 sequence is CAWSREANYEQYF. Written as DNA, the CDR3 is TGTGCCTGGAGTCGGGAGGCCAACTACGAGCAGTACTTC. The chain combines TRBV30 with TRBJ2-7, with TRBD2 identical over 7 bases. Looked up from germline, CDR1 is GTSNPN and CDR2 is SVGIG (reference sequence). The CDR3 length is 13 residues. J was trimmed by 3 bases and V by 2 bases; bases with no gene match: 4.

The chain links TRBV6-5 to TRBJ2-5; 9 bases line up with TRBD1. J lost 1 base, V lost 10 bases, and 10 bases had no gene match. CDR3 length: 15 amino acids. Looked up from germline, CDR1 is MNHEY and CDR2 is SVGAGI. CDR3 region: CATGTGSFPQETQYF. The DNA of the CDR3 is TGTGCCACCGGGACAGGGTCCTTCCCCCAAGAGACCCAGTACTTC.

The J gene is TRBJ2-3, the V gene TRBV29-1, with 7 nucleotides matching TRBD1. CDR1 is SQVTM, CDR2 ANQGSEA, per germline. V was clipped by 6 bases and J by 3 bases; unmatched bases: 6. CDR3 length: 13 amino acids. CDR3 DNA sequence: TGCAGCGTCGATCGACAGGGAACAGATACGCAGTATTTT. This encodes CSVDRQGTDTQYF.

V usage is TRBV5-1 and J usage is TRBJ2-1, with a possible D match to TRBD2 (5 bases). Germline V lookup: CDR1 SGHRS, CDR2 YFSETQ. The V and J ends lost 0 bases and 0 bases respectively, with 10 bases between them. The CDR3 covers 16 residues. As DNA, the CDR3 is TGCGCCAGCAGCTTGGAGGGAGTCTACTCCTACAATGAGCAGTTCTTC. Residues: CASSLEGVYSYNEQFF.

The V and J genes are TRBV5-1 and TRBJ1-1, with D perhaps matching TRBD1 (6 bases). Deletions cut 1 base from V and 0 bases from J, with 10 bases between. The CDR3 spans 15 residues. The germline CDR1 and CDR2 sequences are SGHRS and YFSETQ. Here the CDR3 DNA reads TGCGCCAGCAGCTTGACAGGGCCTATGAACACTGAAGCTTTCTTT. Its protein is CASSLTGPMNTEAFF.

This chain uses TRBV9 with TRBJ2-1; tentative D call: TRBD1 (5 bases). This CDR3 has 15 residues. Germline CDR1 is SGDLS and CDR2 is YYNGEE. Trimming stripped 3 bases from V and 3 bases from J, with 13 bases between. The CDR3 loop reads CASSALGLSYNEQFF. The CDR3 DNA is TGTGCCAGCAGCGCTCTGGGGCTTAGCTACAATGAGCAGTTCTTC.

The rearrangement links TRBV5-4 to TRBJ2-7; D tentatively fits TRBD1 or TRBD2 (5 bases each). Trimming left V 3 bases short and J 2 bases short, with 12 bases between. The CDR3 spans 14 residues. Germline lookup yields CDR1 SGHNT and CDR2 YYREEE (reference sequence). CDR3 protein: CASSSGTQTYEQYF. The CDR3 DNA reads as TGTGCCAGCAGCTCCGGGACCCAAACCTACGAGCAGTACTTC.

The CDR3 loop reads CAIRMTSGGYEQYF. Written as DNA, the CDR3 is TGTGCCATCAGGATGACTAGCGGGGGATACGAGCAGTACTTC. The rearrangement joins TRBV10-3 to TRBJ2-7, with 12 nucleotides matching TRBD2. Germline CDR1 ENHRY, CDR2 SYGVKD. CDR3 size: 14 residues. The V segment lost 6 bases and the J segment 4 bases; nucleotides outside the gene matches: 4.

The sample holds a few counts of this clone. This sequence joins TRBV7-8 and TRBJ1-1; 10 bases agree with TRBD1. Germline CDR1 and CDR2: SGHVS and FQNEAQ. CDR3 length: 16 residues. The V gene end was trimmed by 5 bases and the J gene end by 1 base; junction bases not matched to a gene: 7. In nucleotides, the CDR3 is TGTGCCAGCAGCCCGAGACAGGGGGCAGGGAACACTGAAGCTTTCTTT. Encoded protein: CASSPRQGAGNTEAFF.

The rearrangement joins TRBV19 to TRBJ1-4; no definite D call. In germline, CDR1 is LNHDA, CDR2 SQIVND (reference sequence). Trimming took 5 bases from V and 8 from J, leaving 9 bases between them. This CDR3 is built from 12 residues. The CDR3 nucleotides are TGTGCCAGTAGTCTTGGGGTCGAAAAACTGTTTTTT. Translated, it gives CASSLGVEKLFF.

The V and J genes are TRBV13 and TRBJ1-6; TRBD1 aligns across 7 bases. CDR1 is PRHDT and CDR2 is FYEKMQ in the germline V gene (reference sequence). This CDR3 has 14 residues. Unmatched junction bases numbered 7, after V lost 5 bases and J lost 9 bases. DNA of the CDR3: TGTGCCAGCAGCCAAGACAGGGATACTTCACCCCTCCACTTT. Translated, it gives CASSQDRDTSPLHF.

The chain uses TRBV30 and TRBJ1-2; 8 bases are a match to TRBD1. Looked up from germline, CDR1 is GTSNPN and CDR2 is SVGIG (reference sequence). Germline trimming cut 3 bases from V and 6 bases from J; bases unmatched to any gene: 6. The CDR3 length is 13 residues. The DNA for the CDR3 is TGTGCCTGGAGCAAAGACAGGGGAAATGGCTACACCTTC. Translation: CAWSKDRGNGYTF.

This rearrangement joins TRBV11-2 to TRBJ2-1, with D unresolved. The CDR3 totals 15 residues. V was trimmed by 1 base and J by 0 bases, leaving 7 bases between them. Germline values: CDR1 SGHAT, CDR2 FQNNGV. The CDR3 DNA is TGTGCCAGCAGCTTAGCGGCTAGCTCCTACAATGAGCAGTTCTTC. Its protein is CASSLAASSYNEQFF. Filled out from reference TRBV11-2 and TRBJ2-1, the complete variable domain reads EAGVAQSPRYKIIEKRQSVAFWCNPISGHATLYWYQQILGQGPKLLIQFQNNGVVDDSQLPKDRFSAERLKGVDSTLKIQPAKLEDSAVYLCASSLAASSYNEQFFGPGTRLTVL.

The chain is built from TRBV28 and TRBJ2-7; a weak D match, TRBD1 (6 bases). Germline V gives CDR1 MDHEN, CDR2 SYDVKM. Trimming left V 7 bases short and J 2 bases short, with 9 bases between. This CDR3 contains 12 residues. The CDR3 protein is CASNRATYEQYF. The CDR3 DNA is TGTGCCAGCAACAGGGCAACCTACGAGCAGTACTTC.

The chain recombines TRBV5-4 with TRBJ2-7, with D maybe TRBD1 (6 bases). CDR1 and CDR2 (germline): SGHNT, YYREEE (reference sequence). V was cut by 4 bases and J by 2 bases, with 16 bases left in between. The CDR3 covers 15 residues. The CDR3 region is CASSLGAEPTYEQYF. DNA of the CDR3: TGTGCCAGCAGCCTGGGGGCGGAACCCACCTACGAGCAGTACTTC. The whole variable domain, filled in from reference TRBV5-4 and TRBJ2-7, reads ETGVTQSPTHLIKTRGQQVTLRCSSQSGHNTVSWYQQALGQGPQFIFQYYREEENGRGNFPPRFSGLQFPNYSSELNVNALELDDSALYLCASSLGAEPTYEQYFGPGTRLTVT.

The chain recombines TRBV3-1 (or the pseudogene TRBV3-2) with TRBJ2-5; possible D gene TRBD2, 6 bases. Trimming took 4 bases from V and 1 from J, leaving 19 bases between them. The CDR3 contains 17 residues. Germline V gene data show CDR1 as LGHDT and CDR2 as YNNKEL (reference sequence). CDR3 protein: CASSPLGGAGPQETQYF. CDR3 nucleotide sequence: TGTGCCAGCAGCCCCTTGGGCGGTGCGGGGCCCCAAGAGACCCAGTACTTC.

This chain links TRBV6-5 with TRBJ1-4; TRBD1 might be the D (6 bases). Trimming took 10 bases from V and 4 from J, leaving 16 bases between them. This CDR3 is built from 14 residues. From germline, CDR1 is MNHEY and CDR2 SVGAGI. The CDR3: CATAVDRINEKLFF. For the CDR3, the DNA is TGTGCCACCGCCGTTGACAGGATTAATGAAAAACTGTTTTTT.

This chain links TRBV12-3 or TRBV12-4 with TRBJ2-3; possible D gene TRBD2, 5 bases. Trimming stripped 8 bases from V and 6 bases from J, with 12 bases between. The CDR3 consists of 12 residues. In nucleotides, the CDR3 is TGTGCCAGCGGAAGGACTGGCGATACGCAGTATTTT. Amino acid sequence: CASGRTGDTQYF.

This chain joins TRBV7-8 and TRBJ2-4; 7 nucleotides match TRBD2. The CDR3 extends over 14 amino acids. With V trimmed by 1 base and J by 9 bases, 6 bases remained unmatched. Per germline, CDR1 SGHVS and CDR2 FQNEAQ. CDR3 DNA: TGTGCCAGCAGCTTAGTGCCCACGGGGGGCATTCAGTACTTC. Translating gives CASSLVPTGGIQYF.

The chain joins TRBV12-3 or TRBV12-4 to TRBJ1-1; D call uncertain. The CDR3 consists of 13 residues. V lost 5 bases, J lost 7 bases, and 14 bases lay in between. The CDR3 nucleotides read TGTGCCAGCAGTCCGTCAGTCTTCGGTGAAGCTTTCTTT. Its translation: CASSPSVFGEAFF.

The CDR3 sequence is CASSHQQRQAPLYGYTF. CDR3 bases: TGCGCCAGCAGCCATCAACAAAGACAAGCCCCTTTATATGGCTACACCTTC. The V gene is TRBV4-1, the J gene TRBJ1-2; D call uncertain. V dropped 3 bases and J dropped 5 bases, with 22 bases sitting between them. From germline, CDR1 is MGHRA and CDR2 YSYEKL. The CDR3 covers 17 residues.

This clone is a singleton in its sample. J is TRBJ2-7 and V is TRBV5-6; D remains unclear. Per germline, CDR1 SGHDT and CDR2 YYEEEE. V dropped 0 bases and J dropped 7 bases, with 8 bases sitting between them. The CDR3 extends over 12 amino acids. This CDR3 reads CASSLATEEQYF. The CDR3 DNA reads TGTGCCAGCAGCTTGGCCACGGAGGAGCAGTACTTC.

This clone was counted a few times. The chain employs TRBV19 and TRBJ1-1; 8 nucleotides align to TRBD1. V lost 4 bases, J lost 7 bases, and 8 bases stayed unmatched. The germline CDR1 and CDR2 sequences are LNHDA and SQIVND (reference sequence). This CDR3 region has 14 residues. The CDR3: CASSSSGTGVEAFF. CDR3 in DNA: TGTGCCAGTAGTAGTTCCGGGACAGGTGTTGAAGCTTTCTTT.

In DNA, the CDR3 is TGTGCCAGCAGTTACTCGGCCGGTTCCTACGAGCAGTACTTC. Protein sequence: CASSYSAGSYEQYF. The rearrangement links TRBV6-5 to TRBJ2-7; D is unclear. Germline lookup yields CDR1 MNHEY and CDR2 SVGAGI. The CDR3 consists of 14 residues. Trimming shortened V by 0 bases and J by 1 base, and 7 bases separated the two germline ends.

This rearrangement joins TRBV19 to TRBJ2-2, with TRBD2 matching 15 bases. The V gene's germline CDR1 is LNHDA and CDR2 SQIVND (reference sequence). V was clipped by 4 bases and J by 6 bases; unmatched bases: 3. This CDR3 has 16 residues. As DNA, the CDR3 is TGTGCCAGTAGTACCTGGACTAGCGGGGGGGCCGGGGAGCTGTTTTTT. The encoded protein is CASSTWTSGGAGELFF.

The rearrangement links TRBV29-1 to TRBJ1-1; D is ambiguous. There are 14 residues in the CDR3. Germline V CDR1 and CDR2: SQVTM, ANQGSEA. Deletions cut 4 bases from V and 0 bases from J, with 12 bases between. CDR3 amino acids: CSVVPSGLNTEAFF. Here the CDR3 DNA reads TGCAGCGTTGTGCCTTCGGGTTTGAACACTGAAGCTTTCTTT.

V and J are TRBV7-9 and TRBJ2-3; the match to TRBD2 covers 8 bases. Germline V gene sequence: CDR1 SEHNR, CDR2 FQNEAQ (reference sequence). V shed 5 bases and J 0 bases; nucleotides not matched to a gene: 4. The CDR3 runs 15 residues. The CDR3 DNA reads TGTGCCAGCAGCGGGCGGGGGGCTAGCACAGATACGCAGTATTTT. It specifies CASSGRGASTDTQYF.